This TCR beta chain was retrieved from a study of Graves' ophthalmopathy and Graves' hyperthyroidism. Under 3 months in duration, the ophthalmopathy in affected donors had moderate-to-severe activity, CAS ≥3 and NOSPECS ≥4. The study amplified TCR beta CDR3 regions using RNA transcripts. The first-round RT-PCR employed HTBI primers together with the Qiagen OneStep RT-PCR kit. A multiplex PCR was then performed as the second round. TCRdb passed the multiplex PCR reads through MiXCR, listing each CDR3 protein once. This sample has hundreds of thousands of distinct CDR3 sequences; roughly 41% occur once, and the top ten carry around 40%. The clonotype was recovered from an adult man with Graves' ophthalmopathy. Sample: peripheral blood.

The CDR3 DNA reads as TGTGCCAGCAGGGGAGCTTTCAGGGGGCCGGATCAGCCCCAGCATTTT. Protein sequence: CASRGAFRGPDQPQHF. The V gene is TRBV2, the J gene TRBJ1-5; 8 bases are a match to TRBD1. CDR3 length: 16 residues. V lost 6 bases and J lost 5; bases outside the gene matches: 12. The germline gives CDR1 SNHLY, CDR2 FYNNEI. Full variable domain (remainder filled in from reference TRBV2 and TRBJ1-5): EPEVTQTPSHQVTQMGQEVILRCVPISNHLYFYWYRQILGQKVEFLVSFYNNEISEKSEIFDDQFSVERPDGSNFTLKIRSTKLEDSAMYFCASRGAFRGPDQPQHFGDGTRLSIL.